Below are 11 T cell receptor beta chains sequenced from a single sample in a study of control samples from healthy donors and cancer patients. The data were produced by immunoSEQ multiplex PCR, yet TCRdb's version contains in-frame clones alone and is incomplete. This sample carries tens of thousands of clones, roughly 90% of them seen once, and the ten largest clones take around 0.9%. The sequencing sample was made of PBMCs. The receptors come from a man aged 25-45 years with colorectal cancer.

The V and J genes are TRBV27 and TRBJ2-1; a weak D match, TRBD2 (5 bases). CDR3 length equals 16 residues. V was shortened by 0 bases and J by 3 bases, with 12 bases between the two germline ends. Germline V gene sequence: CDR1 MNHEY, CDR2 SMNVEV (reference sequence). DNA of the CDR3: TGTGCCAGCAGTTTATCGGACCTCGGGGTCTACAATGAGCAGTTCTTC. The encoded protein is CASSLSDLGVYNEQFF.

The V and J genes are TRBV30 and TRBJ1-4; TRBD1 matches at 9 bases. Germline V gene sequence: CDR1 GTSNPN, CDR2 SVGIG (reference sequence). This CDR3 is built from 15 residues. V gave up 4 bases and J gave up 6 bases; unmatched junction bases: 9. As DNA, the CDR3 is TGTGCCTGGACTAAAGGGGGGACAGGGTATGAAAAACTGTTTTTT. Protein: CAWTKGGTGYEKLFF.

The J gene is TRBJ2-3, the V gene TRBV19, with 10 nucleotides matching TRBD2. The CDR3 has 16 residues. With 5 bases clipped from V and 6 bases from J, the junction kept 11 bases outside the gene matches. The V gene's germline CDR1 is LNHDA and CDR2 SQIVND (reference sequence). The CDR3 region is CASSSPASGGQDTQYF. The DNA for the CDR3 is TGTGCCAGTAGTTCCCCGGCTAGCGGGGGTCAGGATACGCAGTATTTT. Variable domain in full (rest from reference TRBV19 and TRBJ2-3): DGGITQSPKYLFRKEGQNVTLSCEQNLNHDAMYWYRQDPGQGLRLIYYSQIVNDFQKGDIAEGYSVSREKKESFPLTVTSAQKNPTAFYLCASSSPASGGQDTQYFGPGTRLTVL.

This chain links TRBV27 with TRBJ1-1; D unresolved. Germline values: CDR1 MNHEY, CDR2 SMNVEV (reference sequence). This CDR3 is 14 amino acids long. V gave up 3 bases and J gave up 1 base, with 9 bases separating them. The CDR3 loop reads CASSFVIGNTEAFF. The CDR3 DNA sequence: TGTGCCAGCAGTTTTGTAATTGGGAACACTGAAGCTTTCTTT.

The chain links TRBV9 to TRBJ1-2; TRBD1 matches 8 bases. The CDR3 is 16 residues long. Germline V CDR1 and CDR2: SGDLS, YYNGEE. The V segment lost 8 bases and the J segment 4 bases; nucleotides outside the gene matches: 16. CDR3 sequence: CASTPRAGGSPYGYTF. Written as DNA, the CDR3 is TGTGCCAGTACCCCCCGGGCAGGGGGCTCCCCCTATGGCTACACCTTC. Complete variable domain (other parts from reference TRBV9 and TRBJ1-2): DSGVTQTPKHLITATGQRVTLRCSPRSGDLSVYWYQQSLDQGLQFLIQYYNGEERAKGNILERFSAQQFPDLHSELNLSSLELGDSALYFCASTPRAGGSPYGYTFGSGTRLTVV.

This chain connects TRBV10-3 to TRBJ1-6; 7 positions agree with TRBD1. CDR3 size: 15 residues. J gave up 0 bases and V 4 bases, and 0 bases lay outside the gene matches. Germline CDR1 is ENHRY and CDR2 is SYGVKD. CDR3 region: CAISGDSSYNSPLHF. As DNA, the CDR3 is TGTGCCATCAGTGGGGACAGCTCCTATAATTCACCCCTCCACTTT.

The rearrangement uses TRBV12-3 or TRBV12-4 and TRBJ2-1; no definite D call. Trimming removed 4 bases at V and 9 bases at J, with 7 bases between. This CDR3 is 11 amino acids long. The DNA of the CDR3 is TGTGCCAGCAGTTCCCGAGGTGAGCAGTTCTTC. Its protein is CASSSRGEQFF.

V gene TRBV30 combines with J gene TRBJ1-3, with unresolved D. Germline V CDR1 and CDR2: GTSNPN, SVGIG (reference sequence). V was cut by 3 bases and J by 2 bases, with 11 bases left in between. The CDR3 loop spans 14 amino acids. The CDR3 sequence: CAWRARRAGNTIYF. The CDR3 DNA reads TGTGCCTGGAGGGCTCGCAGAGCTGGAAACACCATATATTTT.

The V and J genes are TRBV3-1 (or the pseudogene TRBV3-2) and TRBJ2-2; 9 positions agree with TRBD1. Trimming removed 5 bases from V and 6 bases from J; junction bases left unmatched: 4. The germline V gene encodes CDR1 LGHDT and CDR2 YNNKEL (reference sequence). This CDR3 has 14 residues. DNA for the CDR3: TGTGCCAGCAGCAACCGACAGGGGGCCGGGGAGCTGTTTTTT. Its protein product is CASSNRQGAGELFF.

V usage is TRBV29-1 and J usage is TRBJ2-1, with 8 positions matching TRBD1. CDR1 SQVTM and CDR2 ANQGSEA come from the germline V gene. CDR3 length: 14 residues. Germline trimming cut 3 bases from V and 6 bases from J; bases unmatched to any gene: 7. The CDR3 region has the DNA TGCAGCGTTGAGGATGGACAGGGTTTCAATGAGCAGTTCTTC. This gives the protein CSVEDGQGFNEQFF.

This chain links TRBV12-5 with TRBJ2-7; a possible D gene is TRBD1 (6 bases). From germline, CDR1 is LGHNT and CDR2 FRNRAP. The CDR3 covers 12 residues. The V end lost 4 bases, the J end lost 3 bases, and 7 bases lay between the germline ends. DNA for the CDR3: TGTGCTAGTGGTTACAGGGTCTACGAGCAGTACTTC. Its translation: CASGYRVYEQYF.